The sample holds a few counts of the clone carrying this T cell receptor beta chain. The antigen is unknown. This sample is part of a study of T-cell reconstitution after alpha-beta-depleted transplantation in children. Preparation of the TCRbeta library used unique molecular identifiers. MiXCR, applied by TCRdb to the PCR reads, yields one record per CDR3 protein. The sample yields a few hundred thousand distinct CDR3 sequences, 16% seen once. Whole-study findings and limits: One year post-transplant, T-cell counts and diversity were largely derived from T cells produced anew. Where alpha-beta T cells came from about two months after transplant was reportedly several hundred expanded graft clones. The high TCRbeta diversity at day 60 in some patients came from surviving recipient T cells and thymic progenitors.

This TCR came from a boy under two years old who had a stem cell transplant for Wiskott-Aldrich syndrome, so the T cells may come from the graft donor. This specimen consisted of PBMCs, mostly from graft donor cells, obtained 360 days after TCRalphabeta/CD19-depleted stem cell transplant.

CDR3 region: CASSQVERTGGRELFF. The DNA of the CDR3 is TGCGCCAGCAGCCAAGTCGAGAGGACAGGGGGTAGGGAGCTGTTTTTT. This sequence joins TRBV4-1 and TRBJ2-2; 10 positions match TRBD1. Trimming took 1 base from V and 9 from J; bases not matched to a gene: 8. Germline CDR1 and CDR2: MGHRA and YSYEKL. The CDR3 runs 16 residues.